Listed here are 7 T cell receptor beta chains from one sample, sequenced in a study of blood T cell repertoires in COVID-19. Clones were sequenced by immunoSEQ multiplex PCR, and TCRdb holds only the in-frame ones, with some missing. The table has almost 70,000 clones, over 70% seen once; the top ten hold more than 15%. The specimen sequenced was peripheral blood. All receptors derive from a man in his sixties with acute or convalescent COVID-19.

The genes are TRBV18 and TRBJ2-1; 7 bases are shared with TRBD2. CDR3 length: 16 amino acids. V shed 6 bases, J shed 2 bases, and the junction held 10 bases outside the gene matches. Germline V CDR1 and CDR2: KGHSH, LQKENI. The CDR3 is CASSSNSGTTYNEQFF. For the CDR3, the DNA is TGTGCCAGCTCGAGCAACAGCGGGACTACCTACAATGAGCAGTTCTTC.

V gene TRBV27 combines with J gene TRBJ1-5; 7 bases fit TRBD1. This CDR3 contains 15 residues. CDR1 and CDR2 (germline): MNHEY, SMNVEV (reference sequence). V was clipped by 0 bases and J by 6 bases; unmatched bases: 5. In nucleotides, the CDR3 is TGTGCCAGCAGTTTATCAGGGGGCTCTGTTCAGCCCCAGCATTTT. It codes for CASSLSGGSVQPQHF.

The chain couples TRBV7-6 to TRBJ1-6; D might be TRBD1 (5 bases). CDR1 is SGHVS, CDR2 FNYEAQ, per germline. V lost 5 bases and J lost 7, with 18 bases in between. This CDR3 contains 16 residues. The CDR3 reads CASSPRGKNLNSPLHF. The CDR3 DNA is TGTGCCAGCAGCCCCCGGGGGAAGAATCTCAATTCACCCCTCCACTTT.

The DNA for the CDR3 is TGTGCCAGCAAACGTTCTGATAGCTCCTACGAGCAGTACTTC. Protein: CASKRSDSSYEQYF. V is TRBV6-6 and J is TRBJ2-7; D remains ambiguous. This CDR3 is built from 14 residues. Looked up from germline, CDR1 is MNHNY and CDR2 is SVGAGI (reference sequence). V lost 7 bases, J lost 0 bases, and 13 bases lay in between.

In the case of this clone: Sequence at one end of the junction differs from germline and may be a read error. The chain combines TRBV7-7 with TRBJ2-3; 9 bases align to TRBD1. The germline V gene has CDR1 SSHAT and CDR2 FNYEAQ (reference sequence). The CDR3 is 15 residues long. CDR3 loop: CASSTGTGYADTQYF. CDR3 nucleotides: TGTGCTAGCAGCACCGGGACAGGGTACGCGGATACGCAGTATTTT.

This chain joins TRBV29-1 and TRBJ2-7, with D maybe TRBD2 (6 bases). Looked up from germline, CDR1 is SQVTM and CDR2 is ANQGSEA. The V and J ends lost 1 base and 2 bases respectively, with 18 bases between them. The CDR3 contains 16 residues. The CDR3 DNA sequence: TGCAGCGTTGAAGGGGGGGTAGGGGTACCCACCTACGAGCAGTACTTC. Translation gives CSVEGGVGVPTYEQYF.

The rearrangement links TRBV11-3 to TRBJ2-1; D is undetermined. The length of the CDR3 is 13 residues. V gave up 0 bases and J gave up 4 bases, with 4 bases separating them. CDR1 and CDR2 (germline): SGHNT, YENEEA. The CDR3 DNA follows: TGTGCCAGCAGCTTAGACATGTACAATGAGCAGTTCTTC. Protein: CASSLDMYNEQFF.